This T cell receptor (beta chain) was retrieved from a study of CD8+ T cells in alopecia areata. On the study more broadly: Those receiving the skin were approximately 7-11-week-old female C3H/HeJ mice, whose grafts came from roughly 6-13-month-old C3H/HeJ donors with spontaneous alopecia.

A sort of pooled cutaneous lymph node cells used CD4, CD8alpha, NKG2D, NKG2ACE and other stains. In its sample, this clone was seen a few times. Its antigen is not identified. The germline and genes are mouse ones. The read ends 4 residues shy of where the CDR3 ends; the end is completed using the germline J gene. TCR sequencing used cDNA made by reverse transcription of extracted RNA. The data were produced by immunoSEQ multiplex PCR, yet TCRdb's version contains in-frame clones alone and is incomplete. The specimen has around 290,000 clones, none found just once. CDR3 size: 16 residues. Trimming at V came to 1 base and at J to 0 bases, leaving 3 bases not matched to a gene. The germline CDR1 and CDR2 sequences are MNHDT and YYDKIL. Study-wide findings and caveats: TCR sharing was clearer in mice than between patients, perhaps partly owing to patient HLA diversity. Lesional scalp, especially alopecia totalis/universalis, showed higher clonality than normal scalp.

The rearrangement uses TRBV17 and TRBJ2-7, with 10 bases matching TRBD2. Source material: CD4+ T cells sorted from a lymph node. This receptor was obtained from a C3H/HeJ mouse with alopecia areata. As its MHC haplotype, the strain has H2-k. The DNA read from the CDR3 is TGTGCTAGCAGTAGAGGGGCTGGGGGGGCCTCCTAT. This codes for CASSRGAGGASY. The whole CDR3 reads CASSRGAGGASYEQYF.